The clone carrying this TCR beta chain was recorded a few times. Its antigen is still unknown. The data derive from a study of T-cell reconstitution after alpha-beta-depleted transplantation in children. Findings of the study overall: About two months after transplant, alpha-beta T cells reportedly came from several hundred expanded graft clones. Newly generated T cells supplied most T-cell counts and diversity one year post-transplant. Surviving recipient T cells and thymic progenitors produced the high day-60 TCRbeta diversity seen in some patients.

Library preparation (for TCRbeta) was performed with unique molecular identifiers. TCRdb recomputed calls from the PCR reads with MiXCR, one row per CDR3 protein. The table includes around 420,000 distinct CDR3 sequences, around 15% detected once. The TCR was taken from a boy in the first two years of life who had a stem cell transplant for Wiskott-Aldrich syndrome, so the T cells may come from the graft donor. Source: PBMCs, mostly from graft donor cells, taken 360 days after TCRalphabeta/CD19-depleted stem cell transplant.

The CDR3 bases are TGCGCCAGCAGCCACACCGGGACTCTGAACACCGGGGAGCTGTTTTTT. Its protein is CASSHTGTLNTGELFF. J is TRBJ2-2 and V is TRBV5-1; TRBD2 is a possible D gene (6 bases). There are 16 residues in the CDR3. V was trimmed by 4 bases and J by 1 base, leaving 14 bases between them. The germline V gene has CDR1 SGHRS and CDR2 YFSETQ.